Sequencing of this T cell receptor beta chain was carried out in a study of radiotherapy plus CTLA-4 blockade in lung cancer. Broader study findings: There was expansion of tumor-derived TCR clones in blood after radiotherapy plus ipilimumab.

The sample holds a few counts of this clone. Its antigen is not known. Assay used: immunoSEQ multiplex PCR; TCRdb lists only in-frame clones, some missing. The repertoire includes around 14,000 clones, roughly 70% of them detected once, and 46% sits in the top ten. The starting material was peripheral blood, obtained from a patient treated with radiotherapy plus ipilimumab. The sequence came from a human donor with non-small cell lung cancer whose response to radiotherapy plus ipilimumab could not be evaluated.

This CDR3 reads CASRVGTLNTGELFF. The CDR3 coding sequence is TGTGCCAGCAGAGTCGGGACTTTGAACACCGGGGAGCTGTTTTTT. V is TRBV2 and J is TRBJ2-2; TRBD2 might be the D (6 bases). CDR3 length: 15 residues. Trimming removed 6 bases at V and 1 base at J, with 12 bases between. Looked up from germline, CDR1 is SNHLY and CDR2 is FYNNEI.